This T cell receptor (beta chain) was found in a study of blood T cell repertoires in COVID-19. Study background: Sites across the United States, Italy and Spain contributed samples from acute and convalescent COVID-19. Sources were T cells, B-cell-depleted T cells, or PBMCs; the material itself was cDNA or gDNA.

Trimming removed 2 bases from V and 4 bases from J, with 10 bases in between. This CDR3 contains 14 residues. CDR1 and CDR2 (germline): MNHEY, SVGEGT. As originally analysed: Reference gene primer amplification in the assay estimated nucleated cell counts. Some clones are missing from TCRdb's copy, which holds only in-frame ones; the method was immunoSEQ multiplex PCR. V, J and clone size reflect that table, while D and trimming were determined from the DNA. Among some 210,000 clones listed, about 94% were seen once. Enrollment of patients from Seattle took place during active infection, with longitudinal follow-up.

This sequence joins TRBV6-2 or TRBV6-3 and TRBJ2-3; D is possibly TRBD2 (6 bases). The sequenced sample consisted of peripheral blood. The TCR sequence derives from a man aged 60 to 69 with COVID-19, enrolled during active disease. The CDR3 DNA is TGTGCCAGCAGTTACGGAGGGCCCGCAGATACGCAGTATTTT. As protein: CASSYGGPADTQYF.